One and the same sample provided the 2 T cell receptor beta chains below, sequenced in a study of cytomegalovirus exposure and HLA in healthy donors. Vbeta (60) and Jbeta (13) primers were used in the PCR. Sequenced by immunoSEQ multiplex PCR; TCRdb stores in-frame clones only, minus some. The sample holds roughly 120,000 clones, 67% seen once. Sequences were obtained from PBMCs. The receptors were gathered from a man aged 18 to 30 in good health and CMV-seropositive.

This rearrangement joins TRBV28 to TRBJ2-7; no reliable D call. The V end was cut by 5 bases, the J end by 0 bases, with 14 bases between. Germline V CDR1 and CDR2: MDHEN, SYDVKM. The CDR3 totals 15 residues. The CDR3 loop reads CASSTATTSSYEQYV. The CDR3 region has the DNA TGTGCCAGCAGTACAGCAACCACGAGCTCCTACGAGCAGTACGTC.

The chain recombines TRBV6-5 with TRBJ2-7; 8 positions match TRBD1. The CDR3 loop spans 13 amino acids. Germline V gene data show CDR1 as MNHEY and CDR2 as SVGAGI. Germline trimming cut 4 bases from V and 7 bases from J; bases unmatched to any gene: 6. CDR3 sequence reads: CASSFGQGGEQYF. In nucleotides, the CDR3 is TGTGCCAGCAGTTTTGGACAGGGTGGAGAGCAGTACTTC.